These 28 T cell receptor beta chains came from one sample sequenced in a study of blood T cell repertoires in COVID-19. Profiled with immunoSEQ multiplex PCR; TCRdb holds only in-frame clones, not every one. The sample shows about 150,000 clones, 88% of them seen only once. The sample was PBMCs or T cells enriched from blood (not recorded which). The receptors come from a woman aged 30 to 39 with acute COVID-19.

The chain couples TRBV18 to TRBJ1-2; TRBD1 might be the D (5 bases). The CDR3 runs to 13 residues. Germline CDR1 KGHSH, CDR2 LQKENI. Trimming removed 5 bases from V and 7 bases from J, with 14 bases in between. The CDR3 DNA reads TGTGCCAGCTCAACCCAGGGTACGGGTGGCTACACCTTC. This encodes CASSTQGTGGYTF.

The chain employs TRBV7-3 and TRBJ2-2; TRBD1 might be the D (5 bases). From germline, CDR1 is SGHTA and CDR2 FQGTGA. The CDR3 spans 15 residues. Trimming removed 0 bases from V and 1 base from J, with 6 bases in between. DNA of the CDR3: TGTGCCAGCAGCTTAACAGGGGTGAACACCGGGGAGCTGTTTTTT. Its translation: CASSLTGVNTGELFF.

J is TRBJ1-1 and V is TRBV7-6, with TRBD1 identical over 8 bases. This CDR3 is built from 16 residues. Trimming at V came to 3 bases and at J to 0 bases, leaving 6 bases not matched to a gene. From germline, CDR1 is SGHVS and CDR2 FNYEAQ. The CDR3 DNA reads as TGTGCCAGCAGCTTCTCCCGGACAGGGATGAACACTGAAGCTTTCTTT. Protein: CASSFSRTGMNTEAFF.

This chain links TRBV4-3 with TRBJ2-2, with 9 bases that match TRBD2. V dropped 3 bases and J dropped 0; count of bases not matched to a gene: 8. This CDR3 is 18 amino acids long. The V gene's germline CDR1 is LGHNA and CDR2 YSLEER. DNA of the CDR3: TGCGCCAGCAGCCACTACTGGCCTAGCGGGACGAACACCGGGGAGCTGTTTTTT. This gives the protein CASSHYWPSGTNTGELFF.

The chain has TRBV9 and TRBJ2-1, with a tentative D call TRBD2 (6 bases). Germline values: CDR1 SGDLS, CDR2 YYNGEE. The CDR3 extends over 15 amino acids. Trimming stripped 0 bases from V and 5 bases from J, with 12 bases between. CDR3 region: CASSVVAGPNNEQFF. The CDR3 bases are TGTGCCAGCAGCGTAGTTGCGGGGCCCAACAATGAGCAGTTCTTC.

For this clone: The same CDR3 can be traced to other DNA sequences in this sample. The chain uses TRBV2 and TRBJ1-1, with D maybe TRBD1 (5 bases). Looked up from germline, CDR1 is SNHLY and CDR2 is FYNNEI. The V end lost 4 bases, the J end lost 4 bases, and 10 bases lay between the germline ends. The CDR3 spans 13 residues. CDR3 loop: CASSAAGSTEAFF. In nucleotides, the CDR3 is TGTGCCAGCAGTGCTGCAGGGTCCACTGAAGCTTTCTTT.

The CDR3 loop reads CASRFKLAGDVEQFF. CDR3 in DNA: TGTGCCAGCCGTTTTAAGCTAGCGGGAGACGTTGAGCAGTTCTTC. The V call is TRBV2, the J call TRBJ2-1; 10 nucleotides match TRBD2. Losses at the gene ends were 8 bases for V and 9 bases for J; bases not matched to a gene: 13. This CDR3 contains 15 residues. In germline, CDR1 is SNHLY, CDR2 FYNNEI.

The chain carries TRBV7-2 and TRBJ2-1; TRBD2 matches 9 bases. The CDR3 runs 16 residues. V trimming: 3 bases; J trimming: 4 bases; junction bases outside the gene matches: 7. CDR1 is SGHTA and CDR2 is FQGNSA in the germline V gene. CDR3 bases: TGTGCCAGCAGCTTTTCGACTAGCGGAAGTTACAATGAGCAGTTCTTC. It specifies CASSFSTSGSYNEQFF.

The chain carries TRBV3-1 (or the pseudogene TRBV3-2) and TRBJ1-2; TRBD1 agrees at 8 bases. The CDR3 has 15 amino acids. CDR1 is LGHDT and CDR2 is YNNKEL in the germline V gene (reference sequence). The V segment lost 4 bases and the J segment 3 bases; nucleotides outside the gene matches: 7. The CDR3 coding sequence is TGTGCCAGCAGCCCTACTGGACAGGGCCACTATGGCTACACCTTC. The encoded protein is CASSPTGQGHYGYTF.

The chain joins TRBV7-9 to TRBJ1-3, with 7 bases that match TRBD1. The CDR3 spans 17 residues. Germline assignment: CDR1 SEHNR and CDR2 FQNEAQ (reference sequence). V lost 5 bases, J lost 0 bases, and 10 bases stayed unmatched. The CDR3 sequence: CASSPLGQALSGNTIYF. In DNA form, the CDR3 reads TGTGCCAGCAGCCCACTAGGACAGGCTCTCTCTGGAAACACCATATATTTT.

The chain recombines TRBV19 with TRBJ1-5; 8 bases are a match to TRBD1. CDR3 size: 15 residues. CDR1 LNHDA and CDR2 SQIVND come from the germline V gene (reference sequence). Trimming at V came to 3 bases and at J to 6 bases, leaving 7 bases not matched to a gene. The CDR3: CASSIRQGQGQPQHF. CDR3 DNA sequence: TGTGCCAGTAGTATCCGTCAAGGACAGGGTCAGCCCCAGCATTTT.

The chain combines TRBV7-2 with TRBJ1-1; tentatively, D is TRBD1 (6 bases). The germline V gene encodes CDR1 SGHTA and CDR2 FQGNSA. The CDR3 runs to 13 residues. V was pared by 7 bases and J by 3 bases, with 12 bases between. For the CDR3, the DNA is TGTGCCAGCAACCAACAGGGCTACACTGAAGCTTTCTTT. This translates into CASNQQGYTEAFF. The full variable domain, its missing parts supplied by reference TRBV7-2 and TRBJ1-1, is GAGVSQSPSNKVTEKGKDVELRCDPISGHTALYWYRQSLGQGLEFLIYFQGNSAPDKSGLPSDRFSAERTGGSVSTLTIQRTQQEDSAVYLCASNQQGYTEAFFGQGTRLTVV.

The chain links TRBV6-5 to TRBJ1-1; D call uncertain. The CDR3 has 14 amino acids. V dropped 2 bases and J dropped 5 bases, with 12 bases sitting between them. The germline V gene has CDR1 MNHEY and CDR2 SVGAGI. The CDR3 region has the DNA TGTGCCAGCAGTTACAGGGAGGGAGGTACTGAAGCTTTCTTT. As protein: CASSYREGGTEAFF.

This chain connects TRBV6-2 or TRBV6-3 to TRBJ1-1; D unresolved. This CDR3 has 18 residues. V shed 0 bases and J shed 0 bases, with 17 bases lying between them. Germline V gene data show CDR1 as MNHEY and CDR2 as SVGEGT. The CDR3 region is CASSYSRGPIEMNTEAFF. The CDR3 DNA follows: TGTGCCAGCAGTTACTCTCGTGGGCCCATCGAGATGAACACTGAAGCTTTCTTT.

The rearrangement joins TRBV19 to TRBJ1-5; D gene unclear. The ends were cut back, 7 bases at V and 3 bases at J, with 16 bases in the middle. There are 15 residues in the CDR3. In germline, CDR1 is LNHDA, CDR2 SQIVND (reference sequence). The CDR3 is CASNAGRNINQPQHF. As DNA, the CDR3 is TGTGCCAGTAATGCGGGGAGGAATATCAATCAGCCCCAGCATTTT.

This clone was recorded only once. The chain carries TRBV29-1 and TRBJ1-4; D is undetermined. The V gene lost 5 bases and the J gene lost 8 bases, with 9 bases spanning the gap. The CDR3 has 11 residues. In germline, CDR1 is SQVTM, CDR2 ANQGSEA. CDR3 coding DNA: TGCAGCGTTATCCTCTTAGAAAAACTGTTTTTT. Residues: CSVILLEKLFF.

This clone was picked up one time. The chain has TRBV5-4 and TRBJ1-1; 7 bases agree with TRBD1. The CDR3 extends over 14 amino acids. Germline CDR1 reads SGHNT; CDR2 reads YYREEE (reference sequence). V lost 5 bases to trimming and J lost 5 bases; unmatched junction nucleotides: 9. The CDR3 loop is CASSPNRGMTEAFF. CDR3 bases: TGTGCCAGCAGTCCAAACAGGGGCATGACTGAAGCTTTCTTT.

V and J are TRBV28 and TRBJ1-2, with 8 nucleotides matching TRBD1. Per germline, CDR1 MDHEN and CDR2 SYDVKM. V was pared by 6 bases and J by 5 bases, with 14 bases of the junction left unmatched. The CDR3 contains 16 residues. The CDR3 bases are TGTGCCAGCAGGCTCCCGACAGGGGTCGTGGGATATGGCTACACCTTC. This sequence encodes CASRLPTGVVGYGYTF.

This clone was observed a single time. The V call is TRBV5-6, the J call TRBJ2-2, with unresolved D. The CDR3 is 14 residues long. From germline, CDR1 is SGHDT and CDR2 YYEEEE. The germline V and J ends were trimmed by 1 base and 4 bases, with 8 bases remaining between them. CDR3 sequence: CASSLFASTGELFF. DNA of the CDR3: TGTGCCAGCAGCTTGTTCGCCAGCACCGGGGAGCTGTTTTTT.

V gene TRBV18 combines with J gene TRBJ2-1, with 7 bases identical to TRBD1. CDR3 length: 12 residues. With 3 bases clipped from V and 13 bases from J, the junction kept 6 bases outside the gene matches. Germline V lookup: CDR1 KGHSH, CDR2 LQKENI. This CDR3 is CASSPTGQDQFF. The CDR3, as DNA: TGTGCCAGCTCACCGACAGGACAGGACCAGTTCTTC.

V gene TRBV19 combines with J gene TRBJ2-2, with 7 bases fitting TRBD1. This CDR3 spans 16 amino acids. CDR1 LNHDA and CDR2 SQIVND come from the germline V gene (reference sequence). With 5 bases clipped from V and 3 bases from J, the junction kept 9 bases outside the gene matches. CDR3 nucleotide sequence: TGTGCCAGTAGTGCGGCCCCAGGGGGACACACCGGGGAGCTGTTTTTT. This gives the protein CASSAAPGGHTGELFF.

This rearrangement joins TRBV11-2 to TRBJ2-7, with 10 bases fitting TRBD2. This CDR3 is 15 amino acids long. CDR1 is SGHAT and CDR2 is FQNNGV in the germline V gene. V shed 4 bases, J shed 9 bases, and the junction held 12 bases outside the gene matches. CDR3 DNA sequence: TGTGCCAGCAGCTATGTACTTGGGACTAGCGACGCGCAGTACTTC. It specifies CASSYVLGTSDAQYF.

This clone was observed a handful of times. This chain uses TRBV6-1 with TRBJ2-5; D not certain. V was pared by 2 bases and J by 4 bases, with 11 bases between. This CDR3 has 14 residues. Germline-derived CDR1 and CDR2 are MNHNS and SASEGT. CDR3 nucleotides: TGTGCCAGCAGTGAACACAGTACCCCAGAGACCCAGTACTTC. It specifies CASSEHSTPETQYF.

The J gene is TRBJ1-5, the V gene TRBV30, with 7 bases matching TRBD1. The germline V gene has CDR1 GTSNPN and CDR2 SVGIG (reference sequence). The CDR3 is 15 amino acids. Losses at the gene ends were 2 bases for V and 0 bases for J; bases not matched to a gene: 4. In DNA form, the CDR3 reads TGTGCCTGGAGTAGGGGGACAGATAGCAATCAGCCCCAGCATTTT. It is translated as CAWSRGTDSNQPQHF.

This clone has only one observation. The CDR3 reads CASSSSQPQHF. In nucleotides, the CDR3 is TGTGCCAGCAGTTCCAGTCAGCCCCAGCATTTT. The rearrangement joins TRBV12-3 or TRBV12-4 to TRBJ1-5; D not certain. The CDR3 has 11 amino acids. Trimming removed 4 bases at V and 6 bases at J, with 4 bases between.

V gene TRBV6-5 combines with J gene TRBJ1-2; D unresolved. Germline-derived CDR1 and CDR2 are MNHEY and SVGAGI. V was cut by 3 bases and J by 2 bases, with 13 bases left in between. This CDR3 has 15 amino acids. CDR3 sequence: CASSYHDAGNYGYTF. The DNA of the CDR3 is TGTGCCAGCAGTTATCATGATGCGGGGAACTATGGCTACACCTTC.

The gene calls are TRBV5-1 and TRBJ2-2; 15 positions match TRBD2. Germline V gene sequence: CDR1 SGHRS, CDR2 YFSETQ. The V gene end was trimmed by 4 bases and the J gene end by 6 bases; junction bases not matched to a gene: 7. The CDR3 has 17 residues. The CDR3 DNA follows: TGCGCCAGCAGCAGAGGGACTAGCGGGAGGCCTGCCGGGGAGCTGTTTTTT. Its protein product is CASSRGTSGRPAGELFF. Complete variable domain (other parts from reference TRBV5-1 and TRBJ2-2): KAGVTQTPRYLIKTRGQQVTLSCSPISGHRSVSWYQQTPGQGLQFLFEYFSETQRNKGNFPGRFSGRQFSNSRSEMNVSTLELGDSALYLCASSRGTSGRPAGELFFGEGSRLTVL.

The gene calls are TRBV28 and TRBJ1-1; D gene unclear. The germline CDR1 and CDR2 sequences are MDHEN and SYDVKM. CDR3 length equals 13 residues. V was trimmed by 2 bases and J by 1 base, leaving 5 bases between them. The DNA for the CDR3 is TGTGCCAGCAGTTTAAAGCCGAACACTGAAGCTTTCTTT. It is translated as CASSLKPNTEAFF.